The 12 T cell receptor beta chains given below trace back to one sample, sequenced in a study of beta chain features in type 1 diabetes. These receptors have no identified antigens. Study observations and caveats: People with Type 1 diabetes carried modestly yet significantly shorter TCRB CDR3s in all four CD4+ subsets.

Expressed TCRB transcripts were sequenced because the entire RNA isolate underwent reverse transcription. Method: immunoSEQ multiplex PCR; TCRdb's copy keeps in-frame clones and lacks some. The data hold roughly 300,000 clones, with 14% observed a single time. Sequencing was carried out using naive CD4+ T cells from blood. Every receptor here comes from a young man with type 1 diabetes.

In its sample, this clone was seen a few times. This chain uses TRBV6-5 with TRBJ2-2, with 9 bases lining up with TRBD2. V was clipped by 5 bases and J by 2 bases; unmatched bases: 3. Germline CDR1 is MNHEY and CDR2 is SVGAGI. CDR3 length: 15 residues. The CDR3 DNA sequence: TGTGCCAGCAGTGCGACTAGCGGTAACACCGGGGAGCTGTTTTTT. It translates to CASSATSGNTGELFF.

This sequence joins TRBV9 and TRBJ2-3; 9 bases align to TRBD2. Trimming cost V 2 bases and J 9 bases; bases outside gene matches: 4. The CDR3 is made up of 13 amino acids. Per the germline V gene, CDR1 is SGDLS and CDR2 is YYNGEE. In nucleotides, the CDR3 is TGTGCCAGCAGCGTGGCTAGCGGGACAACGCAGTATTTT. It encodes CASSVASGTTQYF.

This clone was found a few times. The rearrangement joins TRBV2 to TRBJ2-7, with TRBD1 matching over 8 bases. V gave up 6 bases and J gave up 2 bases; unmatched junction bases: 6. This CDR3 region has 14 residues. CDR1 is SNHLY and CDR2 is FYNNEI in the germline V gene. CDR3 in DNA: TGTGCCAGCAGACCTGGACAGGGTGCCTACGAGCAGTACTTC. As protein: CASRPGQGAYEQYF. Using reference TRBV2 and TRBJ2-7 for the parts outside the CDR3, the full variable domain is EPEVTQTPSHQVTQMGQEVILRCVPISNHLYFYWYRQILGQKVEFLVSFYNNEISEKSEIFDDQFSVERPDGSNFTLKIRSTKLEDSAMYFCASRPGQGAYEQYFGPGTRLTVT.

This clone has only a few counts. CDR3 coding DNA: TGTGCCAGCAGCTTAGGCCACAGGGGAACGCACAATGAGCAGTTCTTC. Translated: CASSLGHRGTHNEQFF. This chain links TRBV7-8 with TRBJ2-1, with 7 nucleotides matching TRBD1. Trimming removed 1 base from V and 5 bases from J; junction bases left unmatched: 8. Per germline, CDR1 SGHVS and CDR2 FQNEAQ. This CDR3 is 16 amino acids long.

In its sample, this clone was seen a few times. The chain uses TRBV5-4 and TRBJ2-3; maybe TRBD2 (6 bases). The V end was cut by 4 bases, the J end by 2 bases, with 8 bases between. Germline V gene data show CDR1 as SGHNT and CDR2 as YYREEE (reference sequence). The CDR3 runs 13 residues. In DNA form, the CDR3 reads TGTGCCAGCAGCAGGGACTTCACAGATACGCAGTATTTT. It yields the protein CASSRDFTDTQYF.

The J gene is TRBJ2-6, the V gene TRBV5-1, with 8 bases that match TRBD1. After removal of 0 bases from V and 0 bases from J, the junction contained 2 bases not matched to a gene. The CDR3 runs to 17 residues. From germline, CDR1 is SGHRS and CDR2 YFSETQ. CDR3 residues: CASSLVTGGSGANVLTF. CDR3 sequence (DNA): TGCGCCAGCAGCTTGGTTACAGGGGGCTCTGGGGCCAACGTCCTGACTTTC.

This clone was counted only a few times. This chain uses TRBV30 with TRBJ1-5; 7 positions match TRBD1. The germline CDR1 and CDR2 sequences are GTSNPN and SVGIG (reference sequence). The CDR3 totals 13 residues. V gave up 5 bases and J gave up 6 bases; unmatched junction bases: 7. CDR3 in DNA: TGTGCCTGGTCCGGGACAGAAGGTCAGCCCCAGCATTTT. Amino acids: CAWSGTEGQPQHF.

The chain combines TRBV5-1 with TRBJ1-4; D gene unclear. Trimming removed 0 bases at V and 14 bases at J, with 14 bases between. Germline assignment: CDR1 SGHRS and CDR2 YFSETQ. CDR3 length equals 13 residues. The CDR3, as DNA: TGCGCCAGCAGCTTGGCCGGGAGGGAGTCCCTGTTTTTT. As protein: CASSLAGRESLFF.

The gene calls are TRBV9 and TRBJ2-1; 11 bases line up with TRBD1. The CDR3 length is 15 residues. Trimming at V came to 4 bases and at J to 6 bases, leaving 6 bases not matched to a gene. The germline V gene has CDR1 SGDLS and CDR2 YYNGEE. The CDR3 sequence is CASSPRGQGVNEQFF. CDR3 nucleotides: TGTGCCAGCAGCCCCAGGGGACAGGGGGTCAATGAGCAGTTCTTC.

This clone has only a few counts. This sequence joins TRBV7-2 and TRBJ2-7; TRBD2 aligns across 8 bases. The germline V gene has CDR1 SGHTA and CDR2 FQGNSA. CDR3 length: 14 amino acids. V was pared by 5 bases and J by 4 bases, with 7 bases of the junction left unmatched. CDR3 protein: CASSRPGLVYEQYF. The CDR3 nucleotides read TGTGCCAGCAGCCGACCGGGACTAGTTTACGAGCAGTACTTC.

This clone has just a few counts. The gene calls are TRBV18 and TRBJ2-1; no reliable D call. The CDR3 is 13 residues long. Germline V gene sequence: CDR1 KGHSH, CDR2 LQKENI. Trimming removed 3 bases from V and 6 bases from J, with 9 bases in between. The CDR3 DNA reads as TGTGCCAGCTCACCCGGAGTCTCCAATGAGCAGTTCTTC. The encoded protein is CASSPGVSNEQFF.

This clone was counted a few times. CDR3 DNA: TGTGCCAGCGCCCAATACGCCGGGAGCTCCTACGAGCAGTACTTC. This gives the protein CASAQYAGSSYEQYF. The V call is TRBV28, the J call TRBJ2-7, with a possible D match to TRBD2 (6 bases). V gave up 8 bases and J gave up 0 bases, with 17 bases separating them. The germline gives CDR1 MDHEN, CDR2 SYDVKM. This CDR3 region has 15 residues.